This TCR beta chain emerged from a study of glioma-infiltrating T cells after dendritic cell vaccination. Germline CDR1 SGHDT, CDR2 YYEEEE. With 4 bases removed from V and 8 bases from J, the gap between germline ends came to 18 bases. The CDR3 runs to 14 residues. Primers: 60 V beta forward and 13 J beta reverse. Only in-frame clones appear in the TCRdb table, and some are missing; sequencing was by immunoSEQ multiplex PCR. The table has tens of thousands of clones, over 65% seen once. PBMC sampling occurred before vaccination, two weeks after the third dose, and at progression. The genes are TRBV5-6 and TRBJ1-2; possibly TRBD1 for D (6 bases). Sequences were derived from blood, sampled before dendritic cell vaccination. This clonotype was obtained from a human donor with glioblastoma. The CDR3 nucleotides read TGTGCCAGCAGCCCTTACTTACAGGGATGGGGCTACACCTTC. Translating it yields CASSPYLQGWGYTF.